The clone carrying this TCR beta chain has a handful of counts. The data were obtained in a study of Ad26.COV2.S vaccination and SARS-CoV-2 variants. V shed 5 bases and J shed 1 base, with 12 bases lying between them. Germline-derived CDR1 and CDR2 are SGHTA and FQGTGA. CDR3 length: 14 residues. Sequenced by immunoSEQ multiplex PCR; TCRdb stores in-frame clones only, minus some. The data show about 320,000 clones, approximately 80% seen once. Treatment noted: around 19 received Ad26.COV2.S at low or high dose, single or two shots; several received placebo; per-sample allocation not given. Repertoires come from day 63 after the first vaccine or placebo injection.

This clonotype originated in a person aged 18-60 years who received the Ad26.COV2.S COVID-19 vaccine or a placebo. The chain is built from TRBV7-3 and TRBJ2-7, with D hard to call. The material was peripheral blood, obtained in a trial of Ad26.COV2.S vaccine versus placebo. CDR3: CASSPPMGSYEQYF. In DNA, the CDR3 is TGTGCCAGCAGCCCCCCGATGGGGTCCTACGAGCAGTACTTC.